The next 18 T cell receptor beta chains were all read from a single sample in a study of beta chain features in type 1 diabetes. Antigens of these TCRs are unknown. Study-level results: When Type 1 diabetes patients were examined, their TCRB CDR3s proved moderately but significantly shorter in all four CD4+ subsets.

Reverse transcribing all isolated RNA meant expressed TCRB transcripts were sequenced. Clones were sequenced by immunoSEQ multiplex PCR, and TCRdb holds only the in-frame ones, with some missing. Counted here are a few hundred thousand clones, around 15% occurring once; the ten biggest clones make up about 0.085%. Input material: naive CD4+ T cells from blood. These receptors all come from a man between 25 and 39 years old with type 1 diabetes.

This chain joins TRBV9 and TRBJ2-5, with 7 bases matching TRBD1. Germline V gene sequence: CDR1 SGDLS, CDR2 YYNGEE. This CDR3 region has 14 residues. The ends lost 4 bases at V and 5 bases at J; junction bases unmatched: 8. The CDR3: CASSTRTGGETQYF. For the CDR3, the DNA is TGTGCCAGCAGCACCCGGACAGGCGGGGAGACCCAGTACTTC.

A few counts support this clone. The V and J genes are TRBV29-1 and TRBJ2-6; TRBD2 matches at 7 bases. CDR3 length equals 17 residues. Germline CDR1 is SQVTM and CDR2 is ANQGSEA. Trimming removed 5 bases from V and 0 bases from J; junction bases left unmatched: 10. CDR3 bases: TGCAGCGTTCGTCGGAGTGGCGGGAGCTCTGGGGCCAACGTCCTGACTTTC. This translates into CSVRRSGGSSGANVLTF. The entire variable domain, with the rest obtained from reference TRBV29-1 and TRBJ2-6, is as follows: SAVISQKPSRDICQRGTSLTIQCQVDSQVTMMFWYRQQPGQSLTLIATANQGSEATYESGFVIDKFPISRPNLTFSTLTVSNMSPEDSSIYLCSVRRSGGSSGANVLTFGAGSRLTVL.

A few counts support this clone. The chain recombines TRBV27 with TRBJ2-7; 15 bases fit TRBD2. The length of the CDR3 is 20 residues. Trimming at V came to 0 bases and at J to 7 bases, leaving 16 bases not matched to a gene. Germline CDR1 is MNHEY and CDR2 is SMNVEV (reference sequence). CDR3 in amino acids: CASSLSSPGLAGGRGREQYF. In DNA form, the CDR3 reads TGTGCCAGCAGTTTATCAAGCCCCGGACTAGCGGGAGGGAGGGGTCGAGAGCAGTACTTC.

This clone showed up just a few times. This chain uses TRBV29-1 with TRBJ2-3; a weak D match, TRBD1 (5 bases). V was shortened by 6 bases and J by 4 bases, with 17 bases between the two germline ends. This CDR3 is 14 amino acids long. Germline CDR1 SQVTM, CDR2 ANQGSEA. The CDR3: CSVSWGAPADTQYF. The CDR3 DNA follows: TGCAGCGTCAGTTGGGGCGCGCCCGCAGATACGCAGTATTTT.

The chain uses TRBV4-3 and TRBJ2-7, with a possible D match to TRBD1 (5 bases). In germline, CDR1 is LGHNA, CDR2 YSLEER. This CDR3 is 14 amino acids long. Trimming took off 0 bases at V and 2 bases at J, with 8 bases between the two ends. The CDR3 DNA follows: TGCGCCAGCAGCCAAGATACAGGACCCTACGAGCAGTACTTC. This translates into CASSQDTGPYEQYF.

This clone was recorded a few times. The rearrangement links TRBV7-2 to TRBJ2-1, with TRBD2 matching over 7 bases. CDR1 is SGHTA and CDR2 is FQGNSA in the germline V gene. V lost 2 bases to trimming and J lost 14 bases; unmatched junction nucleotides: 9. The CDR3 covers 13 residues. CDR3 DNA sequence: TGTGCCAGCAGCTTAAGGATCGACGCGGGGGAGTTCTTC. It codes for CASSLRIDAGEFF.

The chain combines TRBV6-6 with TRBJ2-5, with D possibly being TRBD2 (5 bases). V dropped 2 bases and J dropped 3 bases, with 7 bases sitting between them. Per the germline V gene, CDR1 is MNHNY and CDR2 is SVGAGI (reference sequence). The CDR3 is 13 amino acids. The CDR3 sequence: CASSYERKETQYF. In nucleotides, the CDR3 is TGTGCCAGCAGTTACGAGCGGAAAGAGACCCAGTACTTC.

The CDR3, as DNA: TGTGCCAGCAGGCATCCTTGGGTTGCCGGGGAGCTGTTTTTT. This translates into CASRHPWVAGELFF. The rearrangement uses TRBV7-6 and TRBJ2-2; D is ambiguous. The CDR3 totals 14 residues. The V end was cut by 6 bases, the J end by 6 bases, with 14 bases between. Germline V gives CDR1 SGHVS, CDR2 FNYEAQ.

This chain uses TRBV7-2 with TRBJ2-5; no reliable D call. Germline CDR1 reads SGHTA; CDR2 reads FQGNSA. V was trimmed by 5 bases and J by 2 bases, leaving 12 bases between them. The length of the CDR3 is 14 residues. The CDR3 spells CASSPFMGQETQYF. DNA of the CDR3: TGTGCCAGCAGCCCATTCATGGGTCAAGAGACCCAGTACTTC.

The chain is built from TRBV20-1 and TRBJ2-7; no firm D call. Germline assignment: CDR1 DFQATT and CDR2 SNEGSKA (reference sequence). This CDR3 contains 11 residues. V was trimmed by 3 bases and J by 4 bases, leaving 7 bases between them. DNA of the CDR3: TGCAGTGCTAGCGCCCCTTACGAGCAGTACTTC. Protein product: CSASAPYEQYF.

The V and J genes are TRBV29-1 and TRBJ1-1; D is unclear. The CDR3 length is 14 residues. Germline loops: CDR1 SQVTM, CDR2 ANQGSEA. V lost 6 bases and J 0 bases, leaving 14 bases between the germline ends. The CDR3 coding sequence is TGCAGCGTCACCGGGTCTTCGTTGAACACTGAAGCTTTCTTT. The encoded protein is CSVTGSSLNTEAFF.

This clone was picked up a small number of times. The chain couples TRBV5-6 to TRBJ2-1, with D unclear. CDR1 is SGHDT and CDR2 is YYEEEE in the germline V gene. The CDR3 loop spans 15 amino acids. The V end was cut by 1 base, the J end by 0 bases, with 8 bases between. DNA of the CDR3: TGTGCCAGCAGCTTGCAAGCGAGCTCCTACAATGAGCAGTTCTTC. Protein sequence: CASSLQASSYNEQFF.

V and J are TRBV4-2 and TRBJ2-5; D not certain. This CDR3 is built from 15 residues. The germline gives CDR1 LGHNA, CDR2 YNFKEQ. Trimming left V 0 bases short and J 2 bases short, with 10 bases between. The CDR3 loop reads CASSQDQSRQETQYF. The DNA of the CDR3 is TGTGCCAGCAGCCAAGATCAATCCAGGCAAGAGACCCAGTACTTC.

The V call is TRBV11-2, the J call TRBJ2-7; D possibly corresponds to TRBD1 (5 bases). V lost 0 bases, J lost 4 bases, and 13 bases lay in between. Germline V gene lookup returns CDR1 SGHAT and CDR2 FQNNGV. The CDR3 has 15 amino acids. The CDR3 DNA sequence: TGTGCCAGCAGCTTAGAGCCAGCAGGGCCATACGAGCAGTACTTC. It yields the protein CASSLEPAGPYEQYF.

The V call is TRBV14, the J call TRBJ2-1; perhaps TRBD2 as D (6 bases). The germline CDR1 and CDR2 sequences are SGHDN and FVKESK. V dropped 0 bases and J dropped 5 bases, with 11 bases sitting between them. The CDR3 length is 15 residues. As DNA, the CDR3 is TGTGCCAGCAGCCAAGATTTGGGGGGAAACAATGAGCAGTTCTTC. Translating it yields CASSQDLGGNNEQFF.

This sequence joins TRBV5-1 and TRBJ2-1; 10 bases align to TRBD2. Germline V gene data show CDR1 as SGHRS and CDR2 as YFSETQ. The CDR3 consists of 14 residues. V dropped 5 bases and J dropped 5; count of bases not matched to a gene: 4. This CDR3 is CASSSLAGDNEQFF. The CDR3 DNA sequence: TGCGCCAGCAGTTCCCTAGCGGGGGACAATGAGCAGTTCTTC.

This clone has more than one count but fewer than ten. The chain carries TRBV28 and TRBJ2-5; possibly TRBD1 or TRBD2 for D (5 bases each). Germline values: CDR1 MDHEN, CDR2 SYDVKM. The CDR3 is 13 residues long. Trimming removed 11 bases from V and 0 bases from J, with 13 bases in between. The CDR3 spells CAWGPINQETQYF. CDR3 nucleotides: TGTGCCTGGGGACCGATCAACCAAGAGACCCAGTACTTC. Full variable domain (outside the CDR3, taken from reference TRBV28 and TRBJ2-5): DVKVTQSSRYLVKRTGEKVFLECVQDMDHENMFWYRQDPGLGLRLIYFSYDVKMKEKGDIPEGYSVSREKKERFSLILESASTNQTSMYLCAWGPINQETQYFGPGTRLLVL.

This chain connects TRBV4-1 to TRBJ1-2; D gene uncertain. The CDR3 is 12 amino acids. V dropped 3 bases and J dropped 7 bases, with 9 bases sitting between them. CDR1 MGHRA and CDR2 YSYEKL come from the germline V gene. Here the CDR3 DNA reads TGCGCCAGCAGCCAGCCGGGAGGTGGCTACACCTTC. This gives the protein CASSQPGGGYTF.